The sequence of this T cell receptor beta chain was determined in a study of blood T cell repertoires in COVID-19. Background on the study: PBMCs, B-cell-depleted T cells, or T cells provided the cDNA or gDNA that made up the material.

The protocol was immunoSEQ multiplex PCR, while the TCRdb copy is restricted to in-frame clones and leaves out a portion. The sample holds 50,000 to 75,000 clones, about 90% seen once. Sequenced: peripheral blood. This sequence originates from a man aged 55 to 70 with acute or convalescent COVID-19.

CDR3 DNA: TGTGCCAGCAGGTTATCAGGGTATGAAAAACTGTTTTTT. This translates into CASRLSGYEKLFF. The chain combines TRBV11-2 with TRBJ1-4; TRBD1 might be the D (5 bases). Germline V gives CDR1 SGHAT, CDR2 FQNNGV. V lost 6 bases and J 6 bases, leaving 11 bases between the germline ends. The CDR3 consists of 13 residues. The entire variable domain, with the rest obtained from reference TRBV11-2 and TRBJ1-4, is as follows: EAGVAQSPRYKIIEKRQSVAFWCNPISGHATLYWYQQILGQGPKLLIQFQNNGVVDDSQLPKDRFSAERLKGVDSTLKIQPAKLEDSAVYLCASRLSGYEKLFFGSGTQLSVL.